The clone carrying this T cell receptor beta chain was seen just once. This entry comes from a study of control samples from healthy donors and cancer patients. Sequencing was performed with immunoSEQ multiplex PCR; in TCRdb, only in-frame clones are kept and a portion is missing. The sample lists over 85,000 clones; 85% to 90% were seen once. This TCR came from a woman between 45 and 60 years old with colorectal cancer. The sample comprised PBMCs.

CDR3: CASSGAITGAPLHF. For the CDR3, the DNA is TGCGCCAGCAGTGGGGCGATTACAGGTGCACCCCTCCACTTT. The V call is TRBV10-2, the J call TRBJ1-6; D perhaps matches TRBD1 (5 bases). CDR1 WSHSY and CDR2 SAAADI come from the germline V gene. CDR3 length: 14 amino acids. Between the trimmed V and J ends, which lost 4 bases and 11 bases, there was a span of 15 bases.